The 26 T cell receptor beta chains below all came from one sample that was sequenced in a study of blood T cell repertoires in COVID-19. Profiling relied on immunoSEQ multiplex PCR, and the TCRdb table lists in-frame clones only, not all of them. Here the sample spans under 250,000 clones, 75% to 90% being singletons. The sample consisted of PBMCs or T cells enriched from blood (not recorded which). These receptors all stem from a woman in her 30s who had been exposed to COVID-19.

The chain carries TRBV19 and TRBJ2-3, with 7 bases fitting TRBD1. The germline V gene has CDR1 LNHDA and CDR2 SQIVND (reference sequence). V trimming: 5 bases; J trimming: 0 bases; junction bases outside the gene matches: 11. The CDR3 is 17 residues long. CDR3 in amino acids: CASSSGQWGQSTDTQYF. The DNA for the CDR3 is TGTGCCAGTAGTTCGGGACAGTGGGGCCAAAGCACAGATACGCAGTATTTT.

The chain links TRBV6-5 to TRBJ2-2, with 7 bases that match TRBD1. Per the germline V gene, CDR1 is MNHEY and CDR2 is SVGAGI. The CDR3 contains 14 residues. V was clipped by 6 bases and J by 3 bases; unmatched bases: 4. The CDR3 coding sequence is TGTGCCAGCAGATTGACAGGGCACACCGGGGAGCTGTTTTTT. Its translation is CASRLTGHTGELFF.

The chain has TRBV5-1 and TRBJ1-6; 8 bases line up with TRBD1. The germline V gene has CDR1 SGHRS and CDR2 YFSETQ. This CDR3 region has 15 residues. Trimming took 2 bases from V and 10 from J; bases not matched to a gene: 8. The CDR3 bases are TGCGCCAGCAGCTTAGGGACAGGCCACCCATCACCCCTCCACTTT. Its translation is CASSLGTGHPSPLHF.

This clone was observed once. This sequence joins TRBV7-6 and TRBJ2-7, with a tentative D call TRBD1 (6 bases). The CDR3 runs to 14 residues. The germline V gene encodes CDR1 SGHVS and CDR2 FNYEAQ. V lost 6 bases to trimming and J lost 1 base, with 13 bases between them. The CDR3 here is CASSLQDSSYEQYF. DNA for the CDR3: TGTGCCAGCAGTTTACAGGACAGTTCCTACGAGCAGTACTTC.

J is TRBJ2-1 and V is TRBV5-1; 13 bases map to TRBD2. V was pared by 4 bases and J by 6 bases, with 10 bases of the junction left unmatched. Germline V gene sequence: CDR1 SGHRS, CDR2 YFSETQ. The CDR3 sequence is 17 residues long. The CDR3 DNA reads as TGCGCCAGCAGCCTTCCCCTTGGACTAGCGGGAGTCAATGAGCAGTTCTTC. As protein: CASSLPLGLAGVNEQFF.

The rearrangement links TRBV30 to TRBJ2-7; D might be TRBD2 (6 bases). Trimming shortened V by 8 bases and J by 3 bases, and 14 bases separated the two germline ends. The CDR3 length is 12 residues. CDR1 is GTSNPN, CDR2 SVGIG, per germline (reference sequence). CDR3 residues: CAGIGTLYEQYF. CDR3 DNA: TGTGCCGGTATCGGGACTCTCTACGAGCAGTACTTC.

The chain has TRBV18 and TRBJ1-2, with D perhaps matching TRBD1 (6 bases). The CDR3 sequence is 14 residues long. Looked up from germline, CDR1 is KGHSH and CDR2 is LQKENI. V was shortened by 5 bases and J by 4 bases, with 14 bases between the two germline ends. CDR3 region: CASSETGQSYGYTF. In nucleotides, the CDR3 is TGTGCCAGCTCAGAAACAGGACAGAGCTATGGCTACACCTTC.

The chain combines TRBV5-1 with TRBJ2-3, with 7 bases that match TRBD2. There are 16 residues in the CDR3. In germline, CDR1 is SGHRS, CDR2 YFSETQ. Germline trimming cut 0 bases from V and 4 bases from J; bases unmatched to any gene: 8. CDR3 DNA sequence: TGCGCCAGCAGCTTGGCGGGAGCGGGAAGGCCAGATACGCAGTATTTT. Amino acids: CASSLAGAGRPDTQYF.

This chain connects TRBV7-3 to TRBJ2-3; D is possibly TRBD2 (6 bases). CDR3 length equals 15 residues. Germline loops: CDR1 SGHTA, CDR2 FQGTGA. Between the trimmed V and J ends, which lost 3 bases and 1 base, there was a span of 11 bases. Here the CDR3 reads CASSFGGAGTDTQYF. CDR3 in DNA: TGTGCCAGCAGCTTCGGCGGGGCGGGCACAGATACGCAGTATTTT. Using reference TRBV7-3 and TRBJ2-3 for the parts outside the CDR3, the full variable domain is GAGVSQTPSNKVTEKGKYVELRCDPISGHTALYWYRQSLGQGPEFLIYFQGTGAADDSGLPNDRFFAVRPEGSVSTLKIQRTERGDSAVYLCASSFGGAGTDTQYFGPGTRLTVL.

This rearrangement joins TRBV13 to TRBJ2-7; 10 bases map to TRBD1. Germline V gene sequence: CDR1 PRHDT, CDR2 FYEKMQ (reference sequence). The CDR3 contains 15 residues. Trimming at V came to 5 bases and at J to 0 bases, leaving 4 bases not matched to a gene. CDR3: CASSPGTGASYEQYF. The CDR3 coding sequence is TGTGCCAGCAGCCCGGGGACAGGGGCCTCCTACGAGCAGTACTTC. The whole variable domain, filled in from reference TRBV13 and TRBJ2-7, reads AAGVIQSPRHLIKEKRETATLKCYPIPRHDTVYWYQQGPGQDPQFLISFYEKMQSDKGSIPDRFSAQQFSDYHSELNMSSLELGDSALYFCASSPGTGASYEQYFGPGTRLTVT.

The rearrangement uses TRBV5-1 and TRBJ2-3; the match to TRBD2 covers 7 bases. Germline CDR1 and CDR2: SGHRS and YFSETQ. The junction had 10 bases not matched to a gene; V was cut back by 4 bases and J by 11 bases. The CDR3 loop spans 13 amino acids. CDR3 coding DNA: TGCGCCAGCAGCCTCGCTTCTAGCGGCTGGCAGTATTTT. This sequence encodes CASSLASSGWQYF.

The J gene is TRBJ1-2, the V gene TRBV6-2 or TRBV6-3, with a possible D match to TRBD1 (6 bases). V lost 0 bases to trimming and J lost 0 bases, with 8 bases between them. The V gene's germline CDR1 is MNHEY and CDR2 SVGEGT. This CDR3 contains 15 residues. The CDR3: CASSYSWTANYGYTF. The CDR3 DNA reads as TGTGCCAGCAGTTACTCGTGGACAGCTAACTATGGCTACACCTTC.

The rearrangement joins TRBV7-9 to TRBJ1-5; no firm D call. Germline CDR1 SEHNR, CDR2 FQNEAQ (reference sequence). V was clipped by 4 bases and J by 4 bases, with 5 bases between them. The CDR3 consists of 12 residues. The CDR3 protein is CASSSFNQPQHF. The CDR3 nucleotides are TGTGCCAGCAGCTCCTTTAATCAGCCCCAGCATTTT.

The table lists this clone with a few counts. Other DNA sequences within the sample encode an identical CDR3. This chain links TRBV11-2 with TRBJ2-7; D is undetermined. The CDR3 covers 13 residues. Trimming left V 1 base short and J 3 bases short, with 7 bases between. Germline V gene data show CDR1 as SGHAT and CDR2 as FQNNGV. The CDR3: CASSLGQFYEQYF. Here the CDR3 DNA reads TGTGCCAGCAGCTTAGGGCAGTTCTACGAGCAGTACTTC.

This CDR3 reads CASTGQGSKNTEAFF. DNA for the CDR3: TGCGCCAGCACGGGACAGGGATCTAAGAACACTGAAGCTTTCTTT. This rearrangement joins TRBV10-2 to TRBJ1-1; TRBD1 aligns across 9 bases. The ends lost 7 bases at V and 1 base at J; junction bases unmatched: 7. CDR1 and CDR2 from the germline V gene are WSHSY and SAAADI. The CDR3 is made up of 15 amino acids.

The chain links TRBV28 to TRBJ1-5; D uncertain. This CDR3 region has 12 residues. The germline CDR1 and CDR2 sequences are MDHEN and SYDVKM. Trimming took 7 bases from V and 7 from J, leaving 11 bases between them. In DNA form, the CDR3 reads TGTGCCAGCACTTTTCTCGGGCAGCCCCAGCATTTT. Encoded protein: CASTFLGQPQHF.

The gene calls are TRBV5-1 and TRBJ2-1; 7 positions agree with TRBD2. The CDR3 consists of 18 residues. CDR1 and CDR2 from the germline V gene are SGHRS and YFSETQ. V lost 6 bases, J lost 6 bases, and 21 bases stayed unmatched. The CDR3 spells CASNRPSGREQGGNEQFF. CDR3 nucleotides: TGCGCCAGCAATCGCCCCTCTGGGCGGGAGCAGGGTGGCAATGAGCAGTTCTTC. Looking up the rest from reference TRBV5-1 and TRBJ2-1 gives the full variable domain: KAGVTQTPRYLIKTRGQQVTLSCSPISGHRSVSWYQQTPGQGLQFLFEYFSETQRNKGNFPGRFSGRQFSNSRSEMNVSTLELGDSALYLCASNRPSGREQGGNEQFFGPGTRLTVL.

The chain is built from TRBV7-9 and TRBJ1-3; 9 bases align to TRBD1. The ends lost 5 bases at V and 0 bases at J; junction bases unmatched: 5. The CDR3 length is 16 residues. Per the germline V gene, CDR1 is SEHNR and CDR2 is FQNEAQ (reference sequence). The CDR3 loop reads CASSPPTGGSGNTIYF. The CDR3 DNA follows: TGTGCCAGCAGCCCTCCGACAGGGGGCTCTGGAAACACCATATATTTT.

This chain links TRBV6-5 with TRBJ1-4, with D possibly matching TRBD1 (6 bases). The V end was cut by 6 bases, the J end by 7 bases, with 15 bases between. CDR3 length: 14 amino acids. In germline, CDR1 is MNHEY, CDR2 SVGAGI. CDR3 in DNA: TGTGCCAGCAGGACAGGCTCTGAGGGTGAAAAACTGTTTTTT. This translates into CASRTGSEGEKLFF.

The rearrangement uses TRBV28 and TRBJ2-3; 9 nucleotides match TRBD1. The germline gives CDR1 MDHEN, CDR2 SYDVKM. V was clipped by 5 bases and J by 5 bases; unmatched bases: 8. This CDR3 has 15 amino acids. In DNA, the CDR3 is TGTGCCAGCAGTGAACCGGGACAGGGATTAGATACGCAGTATTTT. Protein product: CASSEPGQGLDTQYF.

This chain links TRBV28 with TRBJ2-6; the D is unclear. Germline V gene sequence: CDR1 MDHEN, CDR2 SYDVKM. Trimming took 8 bases from V and 0 from J, leaving 8 bases between them. This CDR3 spans 14 amino acids. The CDR3 nucleotides are TGTGCCAGCGAGTTTAGCTCTGGGGCCAACGTCCTGACTTTC. Its protein is CASEFSSGANVLTF.

This clone was counted between two and nine times. The J gene is TRBJ1-5, the V gene TRBV10-3; no firm D call. The CDR3 has 13 amino acids. V dropped 11 bases and J dropped 4 bases, with 15 bases sitting between them. The germline V gene has CDR1 ENHRY and CDR2 SYGVKD. The CDR3 region is CAAASSGNQPQHF. CDR3 nucleotides: TGTGCCGCGGCGTCTTCTGGTAATCAGCCCCAGCATTTT.

Worth noting for this clone: At one end, the junction sequence differs from germline, possibly due to a read error. The chain recombines TRBV18 with TRBJ1-1, with D perhaps matching TRBD1 (6 bases). Germline CDR1 is KGHSH and CDR2 is LQKENI. The CDR3 sequence is 14 residues long. In nucleotides, the CDR3 is TGTGCCAGCTCACCTCAGGACAGCCCCCTAGAAGGTTTCTTT. This encodes CASSPQDSPLEGFF.

The chain joins TRBV5-1 to TRBJ1-1; the match to TRBD1 covers 10 bases. The CDR3 is 15 residues long. Germline V gene sequence: CDR1 SGHRS, CDR2 YFSETQ. Trimming removed 3 bases from V and 11 bases from J; junction bases left unmatched: 13. CDR3 nucleotide sequence: TGCGCCAGCAGCTCATCGACAGGGGGCGCAGACATTGCTTTCTTT. This translates into CASSSSTGGADIAFF.

The gene calls are TRBV11-2 and TRBJ2-3; D ambiguous. V was trimmed by 1 base and J by 2 bases, leaving 7 bases between them. The germline CDR1 and CDR2 sequences are SGHAT and FQNNGV. The CDR3 length is 14 residues. The chain's CDR3 is CASSLGSSTDTQYF. As DNA, the CDR3 is TGTGCCAGCAGCTTAGGTAGCTCCACAGATACGCAGTATTTT.

The chain has TRBV6-5 and TRBJ1-1, with 7 bases aligning to TRBD1. Unmatched junction bases numbered 2, after V lost 6 bases and J lost 1 base. Looked up from germline, CDR1 is MNHEY and CDR2 is SVGAGI. The CDR3 consists of 13 residues. The CDR3 nucleotides read TGTGCCAGCAGGACAGGGTCGAACACTGAAGCTTTCTTT. Translating it yields CASRTGSNTEAFF.